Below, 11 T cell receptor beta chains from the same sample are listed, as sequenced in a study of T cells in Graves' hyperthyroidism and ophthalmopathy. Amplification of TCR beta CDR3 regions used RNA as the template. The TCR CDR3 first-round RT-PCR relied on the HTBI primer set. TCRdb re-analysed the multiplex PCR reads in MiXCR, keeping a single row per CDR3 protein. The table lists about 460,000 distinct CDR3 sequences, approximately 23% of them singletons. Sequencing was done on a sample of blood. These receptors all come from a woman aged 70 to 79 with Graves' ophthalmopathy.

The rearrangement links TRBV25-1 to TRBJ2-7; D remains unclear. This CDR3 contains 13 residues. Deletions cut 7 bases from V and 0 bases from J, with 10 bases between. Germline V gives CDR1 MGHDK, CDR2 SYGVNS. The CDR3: CASTDGISYEQYF. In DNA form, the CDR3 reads TGTGCCAGCACGGACGGAATCTCCTACGAGCAGTACTTC.

CDR3: CASSYPPLTSGGNEQFF. In DNA, the CDR3 is TGTGCCAGCAGTTACCCTCCCCTTACTAGCGGGGGAAATGAGCAGTTCTTC. The chain links TRBV6-2 or TRBV6-3 to TRBJ2-1; the match to TRBD2 covers 11 bases. This CDR3 comprises 17 residues. Germline V gene lookup returns CDR1 MNHEY and CDR2 SVGEGT. V was pared by 2 bases and J by 7 bases, with 10 bases of the junction left unmatched.

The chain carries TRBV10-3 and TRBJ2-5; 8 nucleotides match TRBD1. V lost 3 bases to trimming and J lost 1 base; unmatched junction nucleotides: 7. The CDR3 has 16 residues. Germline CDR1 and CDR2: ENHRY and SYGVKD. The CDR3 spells CAISEQQGVPQETQYF. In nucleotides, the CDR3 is TGTGCCATCAGTGAACAACAGGGGGTACCCCAAGAGACCCAGTACTTC.

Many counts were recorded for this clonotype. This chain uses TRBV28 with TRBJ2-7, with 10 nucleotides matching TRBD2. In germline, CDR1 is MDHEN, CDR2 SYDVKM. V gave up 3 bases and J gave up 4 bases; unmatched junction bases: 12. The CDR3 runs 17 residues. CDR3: CASSFGLAVKGWYEQYF. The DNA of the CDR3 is TGTGCCAGCAGTTTTGGACTAGCGGTAAAGGGTTGGTACGAGCAGTACTTC.

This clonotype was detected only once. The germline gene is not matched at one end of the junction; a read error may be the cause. CDR3 DNA: TGCGCCAGCAGCCGGACTAGCGGGATGGCAGATACGCAGTATTTT. This sequence encodes CASSRTSGMADTQYF. The J gene is TRBJ2-3, the V gene TRBV7-9, with 12 bases fitting TRBD2. In germline, CDR1 is SEHNR, CDR2 FQNEAQ (reference sequence). The CDR3 contains 15 residues. Using reference TRBV7-9 and TRBJ2-3 for the parts outside the CDR3, the full variable domain is DTGVSQNPRHKITKRGQNVTFRCDPISEHNRLYWYRQTLGQGPEFLTYFQNEAQLEKSRLLSDRFSAERPKGSFSTLEIQRTEQGDSAMYLCASSRTSGMADTQYFGPGTRLTVL.

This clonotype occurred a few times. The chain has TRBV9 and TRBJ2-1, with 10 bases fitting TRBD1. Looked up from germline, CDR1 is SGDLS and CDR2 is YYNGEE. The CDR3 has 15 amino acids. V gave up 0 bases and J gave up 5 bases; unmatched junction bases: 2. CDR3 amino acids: CASSVGQGAHNEQFF. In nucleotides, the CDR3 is TGTGCCAGCAGCGTAGGACAGGGGGCGCACAATGAGCAGTTCTTC.

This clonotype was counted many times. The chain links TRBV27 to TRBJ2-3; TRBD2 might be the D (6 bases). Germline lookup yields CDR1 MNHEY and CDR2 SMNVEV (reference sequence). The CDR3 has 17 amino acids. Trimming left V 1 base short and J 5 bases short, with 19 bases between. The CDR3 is CASSLLSVGAGGDTQYF. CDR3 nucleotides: TGTGCCAGCAGTTTATTGTCGGTTGGCGCCGGGGGAGATACGCAGTATTTT.

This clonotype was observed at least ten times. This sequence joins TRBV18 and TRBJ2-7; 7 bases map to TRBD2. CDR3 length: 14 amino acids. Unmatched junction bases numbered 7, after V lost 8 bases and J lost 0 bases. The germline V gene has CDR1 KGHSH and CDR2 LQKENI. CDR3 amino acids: CASSPPGGSYEQYF. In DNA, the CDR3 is TGTGCCAGCAGCCCCCCGGGGGGCTCCTACGAGCAGTACTTC.

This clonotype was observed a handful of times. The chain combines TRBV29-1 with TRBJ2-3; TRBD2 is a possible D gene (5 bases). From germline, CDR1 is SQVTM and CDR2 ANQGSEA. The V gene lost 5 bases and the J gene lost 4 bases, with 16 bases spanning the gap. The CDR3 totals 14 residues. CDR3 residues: CSVLLGGSPDTQYF. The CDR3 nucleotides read TGCAGCGTTCTTTTGGGTGGGAGTCCAGATACGCAGTATTTT.

Written as DNA, the CDR3 is TGTGCCAGCAGCCAACTAGGCTCAGGGGGCCGAGAGACCCAGTACTTC. This codes for CASSQLGSGGRETQYF. This chain links TRBV3-1 with TRBJ2-5; 8 bases match TRBD1. The CDR3 is made up of 16 amino acids. V was clipped by 2 bases and J by 4 bases; unmatched bases: 9. Germline values: CDR1 LGHDT, CDR2 YNNKEL (reference sequence).

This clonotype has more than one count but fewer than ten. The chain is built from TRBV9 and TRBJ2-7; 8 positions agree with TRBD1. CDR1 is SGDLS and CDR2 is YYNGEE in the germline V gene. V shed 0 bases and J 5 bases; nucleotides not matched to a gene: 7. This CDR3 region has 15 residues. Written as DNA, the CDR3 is TGTGCCAGCAGCGTAGGGCAGGGGGCGGTCCACGAGCAGTACTTC. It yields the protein CASSVGQGAVHEQYF.